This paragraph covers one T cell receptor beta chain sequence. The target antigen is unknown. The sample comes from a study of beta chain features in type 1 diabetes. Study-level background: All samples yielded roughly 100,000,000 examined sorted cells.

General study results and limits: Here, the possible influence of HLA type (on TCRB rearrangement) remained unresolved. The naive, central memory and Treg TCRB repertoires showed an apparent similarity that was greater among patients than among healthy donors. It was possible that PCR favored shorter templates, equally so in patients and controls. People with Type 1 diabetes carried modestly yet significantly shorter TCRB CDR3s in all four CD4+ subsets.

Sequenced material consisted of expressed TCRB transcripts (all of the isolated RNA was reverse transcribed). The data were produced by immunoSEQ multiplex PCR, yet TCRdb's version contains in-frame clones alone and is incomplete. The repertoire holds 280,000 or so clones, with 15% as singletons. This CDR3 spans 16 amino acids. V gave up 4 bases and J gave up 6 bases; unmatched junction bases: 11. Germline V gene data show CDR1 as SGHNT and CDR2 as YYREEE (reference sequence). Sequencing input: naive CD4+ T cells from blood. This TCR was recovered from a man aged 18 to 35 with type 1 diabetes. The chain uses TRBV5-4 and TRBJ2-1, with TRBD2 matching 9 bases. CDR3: CASSRAGGGASNEQFF. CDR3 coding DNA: TGTGCCAGCAGCAGGGCGGGCGGGGGGGCATCCAATGAGCAGTTCTTC.